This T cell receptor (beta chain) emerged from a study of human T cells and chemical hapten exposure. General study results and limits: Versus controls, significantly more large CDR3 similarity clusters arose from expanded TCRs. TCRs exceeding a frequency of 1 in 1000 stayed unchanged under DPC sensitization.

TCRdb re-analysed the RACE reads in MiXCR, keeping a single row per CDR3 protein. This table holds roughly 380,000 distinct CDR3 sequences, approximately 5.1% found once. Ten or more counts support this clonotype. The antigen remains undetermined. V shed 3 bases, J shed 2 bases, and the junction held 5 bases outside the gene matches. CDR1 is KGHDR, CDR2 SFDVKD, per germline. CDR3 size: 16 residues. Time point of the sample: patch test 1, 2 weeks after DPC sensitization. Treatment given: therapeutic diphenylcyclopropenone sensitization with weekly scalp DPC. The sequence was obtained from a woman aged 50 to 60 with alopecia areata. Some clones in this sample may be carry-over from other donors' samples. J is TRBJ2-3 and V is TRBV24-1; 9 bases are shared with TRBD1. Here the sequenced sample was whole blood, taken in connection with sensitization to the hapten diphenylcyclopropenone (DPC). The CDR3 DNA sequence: TGTGCCACCAGTGATGCGGGACAGGGAATCACAGATACGCAGTATTTT. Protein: CATSDAGQGITDTQYF.